The T cell receptor beta chain under discussion was sequenced for a study of T cell responses to AZD1222 COVID-19 vaccine. Study observations and caveats: Donors were chiefly white British, with a greater number of females, and clonal diversity was perhaps underestimated. Reports say nearly half of spike-specific TCRs go after unmutated variant regions. Spike-wide vaccine-associated CD4 TCRs dominated at 160-218 and 743-854.

This clone has more than one count but fewer than ten. As yet, its antigen is unknown. Only in-frame clones appear in the TCRdb table, and some are missing; sequencing was by immunoSEQ multiplex PCR. This table has 130,000 to 150,000 clones, approximately 91% appearing once. V was trimmed by 1 base and J by 11 bases, leaving 9 bases between them. This CDR3 spans 13 amino acids. Germline CDR1 is SGHTA and CDR2 is FQGNSA. The sequence came from an adult who received the AZD1222 COVID-19 vaccine. The material sequenced was peripheral blood, taken 28 days after the second AZD1222 dose. This chain joins TRBV7-2 and TRBJ1-6; D might be TRBD1 (5 bases). In DNA form, the CDR3 reads TGTGCCAGCAGCTTAGAGGGACGGCCACCCCTCCACTTT. Translated, it gives CASSLEGRPPLHF.